One T cell receptor beta chain is described in this entry. This specimen belongs to a study of cytomegalovirus exposure and HLA in healthy donors. PCR amplification relied on 60 Vbeta primers (plus 13 Jbeta primers). Sequenced by immunoSEQ multiplex PCR; TCRdb stores in-frame clones only, minus some. Of roughly 120,000 clones in the sample, 70% to 80% were seen once. What was sequenced was PBMCs. This TCR came from a man aged 45-65 years in good health and CMV-seronegative.

The CDR3 DNA is TGCGCCAGCAGCTTGGAGGCGACTGGCGAGCAGTACGTC. Protein: CASSLEATGEQYV. V is TRBV5-1 and J is TRBJ2-7; D unresolved. Looked up from germline, CDR1 is SGHRS and CDR2 is YFSETQ. V gave up 0 bases and J gave up 6 bases, with 10 bases separating them. There are 13 residues in the CDR3.